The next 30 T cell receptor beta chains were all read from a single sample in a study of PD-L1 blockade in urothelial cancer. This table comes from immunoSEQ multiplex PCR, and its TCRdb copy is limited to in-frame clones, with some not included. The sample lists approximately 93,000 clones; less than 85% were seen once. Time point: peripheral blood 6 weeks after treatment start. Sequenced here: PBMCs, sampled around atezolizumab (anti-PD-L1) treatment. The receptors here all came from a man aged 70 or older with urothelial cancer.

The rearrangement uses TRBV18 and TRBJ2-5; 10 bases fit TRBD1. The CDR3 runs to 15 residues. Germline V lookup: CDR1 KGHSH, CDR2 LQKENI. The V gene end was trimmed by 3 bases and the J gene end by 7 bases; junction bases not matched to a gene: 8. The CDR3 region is CASSPDRGRIGTQYF. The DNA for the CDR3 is TGTGCCAGCTCACCCGACAGGGGGCGAATAGGGACCCAGTACTTC. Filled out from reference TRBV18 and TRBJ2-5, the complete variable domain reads NAGVMQNPRHLVRRRGQEARLRCSPMKGHSHVYWYRQLPEEGLKFMVYLQKENIIDESGMPKERFSAEFPKEGPSILRIQQVVRGDSAAYFCASSPDRGRIGTQYFGPGTRLLVL.

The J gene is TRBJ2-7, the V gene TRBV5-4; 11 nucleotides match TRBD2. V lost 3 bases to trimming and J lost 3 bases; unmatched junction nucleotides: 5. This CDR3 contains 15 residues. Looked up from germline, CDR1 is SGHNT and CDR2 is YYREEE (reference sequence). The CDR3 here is CASSYLAGGSYEQYF. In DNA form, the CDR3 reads TGTGCCAGCAGCTACCTAGCGGGAGGCAGCTACGAGCAGTACTTC.

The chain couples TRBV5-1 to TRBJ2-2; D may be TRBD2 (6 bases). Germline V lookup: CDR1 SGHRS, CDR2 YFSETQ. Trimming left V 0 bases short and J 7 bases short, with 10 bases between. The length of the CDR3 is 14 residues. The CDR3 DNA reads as TGCGCCAGCAGCTTGGCGGGGGAAAACGGGGAGCTGTTTTTT. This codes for CASSLAGENGELFF.

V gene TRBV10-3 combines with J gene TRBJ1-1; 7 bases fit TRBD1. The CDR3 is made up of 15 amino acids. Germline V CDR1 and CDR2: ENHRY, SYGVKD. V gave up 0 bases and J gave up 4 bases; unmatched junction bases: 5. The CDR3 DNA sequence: TGTGCCATCAGTGAGTCTTTGGAGGGGGCCACTGAAGCTTTCTTT. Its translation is CAISESLEGATEAFF.

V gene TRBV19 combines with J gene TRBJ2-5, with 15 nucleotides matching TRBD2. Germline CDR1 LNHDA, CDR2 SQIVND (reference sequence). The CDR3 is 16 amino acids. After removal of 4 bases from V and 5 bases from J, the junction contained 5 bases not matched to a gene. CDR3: CASSTGLAGGMETQYF. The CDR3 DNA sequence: TGTGCCAGTAGTACGGGACTAGCGGGAGGTATGGAGACCCAGTACTTC.

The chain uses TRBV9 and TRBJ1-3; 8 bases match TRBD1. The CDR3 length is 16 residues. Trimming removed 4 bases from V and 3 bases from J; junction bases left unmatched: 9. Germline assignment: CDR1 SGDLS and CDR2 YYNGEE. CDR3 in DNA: TGTGCCAGCAGCACACGTACTGGACAGGGTGGAAACACCATATATTTT. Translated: CASSTRTGQGGNTIYF.

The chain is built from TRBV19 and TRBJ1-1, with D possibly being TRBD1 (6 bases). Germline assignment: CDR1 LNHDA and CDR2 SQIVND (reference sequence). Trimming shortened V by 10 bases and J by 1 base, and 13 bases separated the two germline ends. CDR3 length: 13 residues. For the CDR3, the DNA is TGTGCCACCAGGGACACGCCGAACACTGAAGCTTTCTTT. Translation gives CATRDTPNTEAFF.

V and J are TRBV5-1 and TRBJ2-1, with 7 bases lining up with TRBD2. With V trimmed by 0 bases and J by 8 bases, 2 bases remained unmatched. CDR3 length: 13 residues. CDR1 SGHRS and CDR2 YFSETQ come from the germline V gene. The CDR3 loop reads CASSLGAGDEQFF. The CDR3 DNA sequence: TGCGCCAGCAGCTTGGGTGCGGGGGATGAGCAGTTCTTC.

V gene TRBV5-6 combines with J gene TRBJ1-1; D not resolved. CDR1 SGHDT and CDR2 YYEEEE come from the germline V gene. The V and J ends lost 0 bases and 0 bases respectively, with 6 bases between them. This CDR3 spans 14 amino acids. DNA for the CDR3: TGTGCCAGCAGCTTGGCTCAGTTGAACACTGAAGCTTTCTTT. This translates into CASSLAQLNTEAFF.

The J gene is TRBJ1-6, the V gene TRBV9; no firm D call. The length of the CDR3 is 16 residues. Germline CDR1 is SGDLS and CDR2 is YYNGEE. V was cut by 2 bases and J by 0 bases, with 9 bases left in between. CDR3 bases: TGTGCCAGCAGCGTCGGATGGAGCTCCTATAATTCACCCCTCCACTTT. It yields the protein CASSVGWSSYNSPLHF.

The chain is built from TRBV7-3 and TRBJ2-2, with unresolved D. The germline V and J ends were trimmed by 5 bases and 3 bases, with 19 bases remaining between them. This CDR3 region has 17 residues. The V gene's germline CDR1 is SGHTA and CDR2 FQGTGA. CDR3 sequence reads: CASSQFTVEGYTGELFF. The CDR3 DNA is TGTGCCAGCAGCCAATTCACAGTTGAAGGTTACACCGGGGAGCTGTTTTTT.

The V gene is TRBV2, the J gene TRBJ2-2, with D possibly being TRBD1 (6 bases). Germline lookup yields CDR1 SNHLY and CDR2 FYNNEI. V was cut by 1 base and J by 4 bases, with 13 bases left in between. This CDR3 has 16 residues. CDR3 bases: TGTGCCAGCAGTGAAGAAGGGGCAGGGGCCACCGGGGAGCTGTTTTTT. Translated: CASSEEGAGATGELFF.

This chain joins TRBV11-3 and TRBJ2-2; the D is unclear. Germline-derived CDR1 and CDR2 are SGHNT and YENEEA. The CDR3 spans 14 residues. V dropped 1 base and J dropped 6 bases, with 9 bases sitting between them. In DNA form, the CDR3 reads TGTGCCAGCAGCTTAGGGTTCCGGTCCGGGGAGCTGTTTTTT. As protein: CASSLGFRSGELFF.

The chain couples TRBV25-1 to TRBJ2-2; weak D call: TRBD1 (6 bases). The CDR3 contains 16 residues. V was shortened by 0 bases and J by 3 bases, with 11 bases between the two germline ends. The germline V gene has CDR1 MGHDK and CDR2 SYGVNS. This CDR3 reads CASSEYSQGDTGELFF. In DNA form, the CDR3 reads TGTGCCAGCAGTGAATATTCACAGGGAGACACCGGGGAGCTGTTTTTT.

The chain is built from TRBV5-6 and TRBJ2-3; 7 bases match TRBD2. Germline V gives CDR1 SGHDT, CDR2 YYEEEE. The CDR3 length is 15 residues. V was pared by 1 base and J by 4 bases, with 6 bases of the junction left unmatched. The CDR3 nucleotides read TGTGCCAGCAGCTTGAAGACTAGCTTAGCAGATACGCAGTATTTT. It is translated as CASSLKTSLADTQYF.

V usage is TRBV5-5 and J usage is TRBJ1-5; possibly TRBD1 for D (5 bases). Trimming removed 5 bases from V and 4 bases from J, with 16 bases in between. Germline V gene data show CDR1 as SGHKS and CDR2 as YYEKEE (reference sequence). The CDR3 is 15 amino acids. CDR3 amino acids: CASRRTGTLNQPQHF. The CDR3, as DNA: TGTGCCAGCAGGAGGACCGGGACTTTAAATCAGCCCCAGCATTTT.

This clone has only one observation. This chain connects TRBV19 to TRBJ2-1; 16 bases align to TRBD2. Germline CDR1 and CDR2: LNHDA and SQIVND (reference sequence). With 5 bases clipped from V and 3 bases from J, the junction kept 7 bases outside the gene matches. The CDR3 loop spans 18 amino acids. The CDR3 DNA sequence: TGTGCCAGTAGTTCCGGGACTAGCGGGAGGGGGAACTACAATGAGCAGTTCTTC. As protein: CASSSGTSGRGNYNEQFF.

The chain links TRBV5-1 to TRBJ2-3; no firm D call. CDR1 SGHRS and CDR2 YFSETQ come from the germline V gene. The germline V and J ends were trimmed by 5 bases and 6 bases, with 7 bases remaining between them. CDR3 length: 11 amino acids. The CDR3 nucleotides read TGCGCCAGCAGTTACCAGGATACGCAGTATTTT. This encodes CASSYQDTQYF.

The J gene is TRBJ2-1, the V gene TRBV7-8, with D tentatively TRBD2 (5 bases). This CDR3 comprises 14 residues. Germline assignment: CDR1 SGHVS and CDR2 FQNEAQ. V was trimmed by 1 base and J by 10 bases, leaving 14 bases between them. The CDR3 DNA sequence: TGTGCCAGCAGCTTAGTCAGGCTAGCCTACGAGCAGTTCTTC. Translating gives CASSLVRLAYEQFF. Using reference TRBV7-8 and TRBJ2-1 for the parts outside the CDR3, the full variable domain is GAGVSQSPRYKVAKRGQDVALRCDPISGHVSLFWYQQALGQGPEFLTYFQNEAQLDKSGLPSDRFFAERPEGSVSTLKIQRTQQEDSAVYLCASSLVRLAYEQFFGPGTRLTVL.

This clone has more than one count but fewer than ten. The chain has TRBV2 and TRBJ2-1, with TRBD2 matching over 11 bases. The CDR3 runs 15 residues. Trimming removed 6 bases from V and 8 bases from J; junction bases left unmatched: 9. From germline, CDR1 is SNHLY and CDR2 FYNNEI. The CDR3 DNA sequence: TGTGCCAGCAGCGACCGACTAGCGGGAAGAGATGAGCAGTTCTTC. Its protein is CASSDRLAGRDEQFF.

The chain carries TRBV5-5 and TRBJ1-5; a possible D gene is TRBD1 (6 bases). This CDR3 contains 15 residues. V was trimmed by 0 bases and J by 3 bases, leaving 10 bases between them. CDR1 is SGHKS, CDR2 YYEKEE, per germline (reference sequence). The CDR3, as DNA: TGTGCCAGCAGCTTGGAGGGGGAAGACAATCAGCCCCAGCATTTT. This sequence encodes CASSLEGEDNQPQHF. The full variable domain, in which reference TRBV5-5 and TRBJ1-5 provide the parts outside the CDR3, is DAGVTQSPTHLIKTRGQQVTLRCSPISGHKSVSWYQQVLGQGPQFIFQYYEKEERGRGNFPDRFSARQFPNYSSELNVNALLLGDSALYLCASSLEGEDNQPQHFGDGTRLSIL.

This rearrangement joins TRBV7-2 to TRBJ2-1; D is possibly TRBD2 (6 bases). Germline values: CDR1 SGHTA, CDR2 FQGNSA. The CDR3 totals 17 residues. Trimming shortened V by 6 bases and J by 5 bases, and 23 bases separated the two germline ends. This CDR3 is CASSSARGGRGDNEQFF. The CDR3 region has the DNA TGTGCCAGCAGTTCCGCGCGAGGAGGGAGAGGCGACAATGAGCAGTTCTTC.

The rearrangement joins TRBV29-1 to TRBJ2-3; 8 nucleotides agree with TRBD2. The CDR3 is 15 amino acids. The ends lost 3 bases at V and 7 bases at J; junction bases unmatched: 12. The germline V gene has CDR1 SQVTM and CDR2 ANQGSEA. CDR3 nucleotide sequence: TGCAGCGTTGACTCCCCGGGAGGGCCGGGGCATACGCAGTATTTT. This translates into CSVDSPGGPGHTQYF.

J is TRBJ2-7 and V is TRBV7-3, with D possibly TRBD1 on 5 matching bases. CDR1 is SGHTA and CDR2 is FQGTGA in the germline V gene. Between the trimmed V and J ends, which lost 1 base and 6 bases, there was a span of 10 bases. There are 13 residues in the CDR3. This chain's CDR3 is CASSLIRGSEQYF. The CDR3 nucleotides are TGTGCCAGCAGCTTAATTAGGGGTTCCGAGCAGTACTTC.

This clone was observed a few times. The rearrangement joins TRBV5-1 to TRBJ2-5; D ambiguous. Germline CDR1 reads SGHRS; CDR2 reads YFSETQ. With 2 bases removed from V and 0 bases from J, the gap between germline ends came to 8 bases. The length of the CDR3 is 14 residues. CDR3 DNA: TGCGCCAGCAGCTTCAGTCAGAACCAAGAGACCCAGTACTTC. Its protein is CASSFSQNQETQYF.

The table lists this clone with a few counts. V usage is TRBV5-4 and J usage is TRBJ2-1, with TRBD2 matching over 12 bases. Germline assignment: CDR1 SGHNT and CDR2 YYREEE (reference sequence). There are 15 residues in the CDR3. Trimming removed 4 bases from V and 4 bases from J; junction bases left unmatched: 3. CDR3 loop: CASSLAGGAYNEQFF. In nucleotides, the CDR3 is TGTGCCAGCAGCCTAGCGGGAGGGGCATACAATGAGCAGTTCTTC.

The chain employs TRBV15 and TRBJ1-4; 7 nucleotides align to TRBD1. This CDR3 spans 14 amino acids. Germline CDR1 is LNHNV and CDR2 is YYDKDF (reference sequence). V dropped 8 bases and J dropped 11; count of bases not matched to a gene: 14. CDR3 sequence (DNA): TGTGCCACCGCTCAGGACAGGCCACTAGGGAAACTGTTTTTT. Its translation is CATAQDRPLGKLFF.

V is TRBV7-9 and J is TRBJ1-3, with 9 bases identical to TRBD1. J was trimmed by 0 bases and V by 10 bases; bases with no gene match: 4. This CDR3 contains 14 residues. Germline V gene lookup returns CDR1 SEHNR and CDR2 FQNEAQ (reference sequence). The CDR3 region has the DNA TGTGCCACTGGACAGGGGAGCTCTGGAAACACCATATATTTT. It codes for CATGQGSSGNTIYF.

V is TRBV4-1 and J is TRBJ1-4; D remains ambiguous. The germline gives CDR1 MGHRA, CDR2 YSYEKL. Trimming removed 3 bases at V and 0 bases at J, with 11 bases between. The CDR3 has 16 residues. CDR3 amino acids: CASSQAVSATNEKLFF. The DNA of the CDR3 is TGCGCCAGCAGCCAGGCAGTGTCCGCAACTAATGAAAAACTGTTTTTT.

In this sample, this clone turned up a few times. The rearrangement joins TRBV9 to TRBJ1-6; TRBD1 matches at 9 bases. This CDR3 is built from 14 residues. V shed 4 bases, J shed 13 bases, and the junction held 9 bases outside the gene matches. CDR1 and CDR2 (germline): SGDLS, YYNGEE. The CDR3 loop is CASSSRDRVNPLHF. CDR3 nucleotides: TGTGCCAGCAGCTCCCGGGACAGGGTGAACCCCCTCCACTTT.